This T cell receptor (beta chain) was recovered during a study of early T cells in non-severe SARS-CoV-2 infection. About the research overall: The authors sequenced bulk RNA from unsorted whole blood, leaving chains unpaired. Findings of the study overall: Anti-spike CD8 responses were favored in VDJdb matching, and private and CD4 specificities were missed.

The ends were cut back, 3 bases at V and 0 bases at J, with 17 bases in the middle. The CDR3 is 17 amino acids. Germline assignment: CDR1 LNHDA and CDR2 SQIVND (reference sequence). Attachment of unique molecular identifiers was made to individual cDNA molecules. TCRdb re-called the 5' RACE reads through MiXCR, storing one row per CDR3 protein. The sample holds about 79,000 distinct CDR3 sequences, 11% seen once. A note on this clonotype: Its cognate antigen is unknown.

The sequenced sample consisted of whole blood. The receptor was isolated from an adult who was a healthcare worker with PCR-confirmed SARS-CoV-2 infection or an uninfected control (not recorded which). V usage is TRBV19 and J usage is TRBJ2-5, with D possibly being TRBD1 (6 bases). As DNA, the CDR3 is TGTGCCAGTAGTATGCCGCCAGTGGGACATCACCAAGAGACCCAGTACTTC. This encodes CASSMPPVGHHQETQYF.